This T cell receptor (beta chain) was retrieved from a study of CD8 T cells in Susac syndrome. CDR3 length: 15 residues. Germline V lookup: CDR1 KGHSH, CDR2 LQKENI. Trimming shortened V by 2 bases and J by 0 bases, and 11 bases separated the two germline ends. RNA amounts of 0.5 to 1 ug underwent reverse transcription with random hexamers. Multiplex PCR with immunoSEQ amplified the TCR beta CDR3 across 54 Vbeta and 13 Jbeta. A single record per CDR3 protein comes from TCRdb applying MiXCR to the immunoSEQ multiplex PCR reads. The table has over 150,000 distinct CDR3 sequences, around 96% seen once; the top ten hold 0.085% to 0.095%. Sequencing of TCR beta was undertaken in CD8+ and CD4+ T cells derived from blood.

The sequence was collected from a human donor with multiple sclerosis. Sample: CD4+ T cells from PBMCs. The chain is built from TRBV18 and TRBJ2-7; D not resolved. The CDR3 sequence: CASSPGPKSSYEQYF. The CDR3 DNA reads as TGTGCCAGCTCACCAGGACCCAAGAGCTCCTACGAGCAGTACTTC.